The TCR beta chain under discussion was sequenced for a study of blood T cell repertoires in COVID-19. Study details: Spain, Italy and the United States supplied samples that represented acute and convalescent COVID-19. Sources were T cells, B-cell-depleted T cells, or PBMCs; the material itself was cDNA or gDNA.

With V trimmed by 6 bases and J by 2 bases, 7 bases remained unmatched. Germline-derived CDR1 and CDR2 are WSHSY and SAAADI. The CDR3 length is 14 residues. Profiled with immunoSEQ multiplex PCR; TCRdb holds only in-frame clones, not every one. The sample holds roughly 200,000 clones, 87% seen once. Sequencing was performed on PBMCs or T cells enriched from blood (not recorded which). The sequence was collected from a man aged 18 to 29 with acute COVID-19. The gene calls are TRBV10-2 and TRBJ2-7; 7 bases are a match to TRBD1. The CDR3 here is CASSNRDSPYEQYF. Here the CDR3 DNA reads TGCGCCAGCAGCAACCGGGACAGCCCCTACGAGCAGTACTTC.